The 22 T cell receptor beta chains listed next were all sequenced from one sample in a study of OX40 agonist ivuxolimab in advanced cancers. Clones were sequenced by immunoSEQ multiplex PCR, and TCRdb holds only the in-frame ones, with some missing. Of tens of thousands of clones listed, 80% to 85% are singletons. Source: CD4+ or CD8+ T cells sorted from blood, taken in a trial of the OX40 agonist ivuxolimab. These receptors were taken from an adult with an advanced solid tumor such as melanoma, head and neck, liver or kidney cancer.

This chain joins TRBV7-3 and TRBJ1-1; D call uncertain. V lost 0 bases, J lost 4 bases, and 15 bases lay in between. Germline CDR1 reads SGHTA; CDR2 reads FQGTGA. This CDR3 contains 16 residues. The CDR3 protein is CASSLTVGLRSTEAFF. The CDR3 DNA is TGTGCCAGCAGCTTAACGGTTGGATTGAGGTCCACTGAAGCTTTCTTT.

V and J are TRBV6-6 and TRBJ2-2; no reliable D call. This CDR3 region has 14 residues. Germline values: CDR1 MNHNY, CDR2 SVGAGI (reference sequence). V shed 8 bases and J shed 0 bases, with 10 bases lying between them. Written as DNA, the CDR3 is TGTGCCAGCGCACAGATAACGAACACCGGGGAGCTGTTTTTT. This codes for CASAQITNTGELFF.

This chain uses TRBV14 with TRBJ2-3; D gene uncertain. Trimming stripped 0 bases from V and 0 bases from J, with 7 bases between. Germline V gene sequence: CDR1 SGHDN, CDR2 FVKESK. The CDR3 spans 15 residues. CDR3: CASSQDWGSTDTQYF. The CDR3 DNA sequence: TGTGCCAGCAGCCAAGATTGGGGTAGCACAGATACGCAGTATTTT.

The chain uses TRBV5-1 and TRBJ2-7; no firm D call. The germline V gene has CDR1 SGHRS and CDR2 YFSETQ. Trimming shortened V by 3 bases and J by 4 bases, and 8 bases separated the two germline ends. This CDR3 spans 12 amino acids. The CDR3 DNA reads TGCGCCAGCAGCTCCCCTAGATACGAGCAGTACTTC. It codes for CASSSPRYEQYF.

V gene TRBV5-4 combines with J gene TRBJ1-6; tentative D call: TRBD1 (5 bases). The germline V gene encodes CDR1 SGHNT and CDR2 YYREEE (reference sequence). The CDR3 has 15 residues. V lost 0 bases, J lost 5 bases, and 9 bases lay in between. CDR3 DNA: TGTGCCAGCAGCTTGGATTGGGGGGATAATTCACCCCTCCACTTT. Its protein is CASSLDWGDNSPLHF.

The V and J genes are TRBV6-8 and TRBJ1-5; D call uncertain. The ends were cut back, 8 bases at V and 7 bases at J, with 9 bases in the middle. CDR1 and CDR2 from the germline V gene are MNHGY and SAAAGT. The length of the CDR3 is 11 residues. The CDR3 DNA reads as TGTGCCAGCCCACTGTTACAGCCCCAGCATTTT. Protein sequence: CASPLLQPQHF.

The CDR3 region is CASRGDGGNYGYTF. CDR3 sequence (DNA): TGCGCCAGCAGGGGGGATGGTGGTAACTATGGCTACACCTTC. The chain joins TRBV5-1 to TRBJ1-2, with a weak D call TRBD1 (5 bases). V lost 5 bases and J 1 base, leaving 12 bases between the germline ends. CDR1 and CDR2 from the germline V gene are SGHRS and YFSETQ. This CDR3 is 14 amino acids long.

The chain employs TRBV5-6 and TRBJ2-3; maybe TRBD1 (5 bases). The CDR3 runs 14 residues. From germline, CDR1 is SGHDT and CDR2 YYEEEE. Trimming cost V 3 bases and J 4 bases, with 12 bases left between them. The CDR3 DNA follows: TGTGCCAGCAGCTCCCCCCCCAGGGCAGATACGCAGTATTTT. It encodes CASSSPPRADTQYF. Full variable domain (remainder filled in from reference TRBV5-6 and TRBJ2-3): DAGVTQSPTHLIKTRGQQVTLRCSPKSGHDTVSWYQQALGQGPQFIFQYYEEEERQRGNFPDRFSGHQFPNYSSELNVNALLLGDSALYLCASSSPPRADTQYFGPGTRLTVL.

The chain employs TRBV5-6 and TRBJ1-1, with D possibly matching TRBD1 (5 bases). Germline V gene sequence: CDR1 SGHDT, CDR2 YYEEEE. V was pared by 2 bases and J by 6 bases, with 17 bases between. The CDR3 has 15 amino acids. The CDR3 bases are TGTGCCAGCAGCTTAGGGGCAGTCTTGGACCCTGAAGCTTTCTTT. Its translation: CASSLGAVLDPEAFF.

The chain combines TRBV28 with TRBJ2-5; TRBD2 agrees at 11 bases. Trimming removed 2 bases from V and 4 bases from J; junction bases left unmatched: 6. Germline CDR1 reads MDHEN; CDR2 reads SYDVKM. The CDR3 spans 16 residues. The CDR3 DNA follows: TGTGCCAGCAGTTTAGTTCTAGCGGGGGGCCCAGAGACCCAGTACTTC. Amino acids: CASSLVLAGGPETQYF.

The rearrangement uses TRBV19 and TRBJ1-4, with 10 nucleotides matching TRBD1. The CDR3 loop spans 16 amino acids. The J segment lost 8 bases and the V segment lost 0 bases, leaving 6 bases of the junction unmatched. Germline CDR1 reads LNHDA; CDR2 reads SQIVND (reference sequence). The CDR3 loop reads CASSIDGQGGYEKLFF. The CDR3 nucleotides read TGTGCCAGTAGTATAGACGGACAGGGGGGATACGAAAAACTGTTTTTT.

J is TRBJ2-7 and V is TRBV28; D is possibly TRBD1 (6 bases). The V end lost 8 bases, the J end lost 0 bases, and 11 bases lay between the germline ends. The CDR3 totals 13 residues. From germline, CDR1 is MDHEN and CDR2 SYDVKM. CDR3 nucleotide sequence: TGTGCCAGCGTCGGGGACACCTCCTACGAGCAGTACTTC. This sequence encodes CASVGDTSYEQYF.

A few counts support this clone. The J gene is TRBJ1-1, the V gene TRBV29-1; TRBD1 might be the D (5 bases). The germline gives CDR1 SQVTM, CDR2 ANQGSEA. The V and J ends lost 7 bases and 3 bases respectively, with 12 bases between them. This CDR3 is built from 12 residues. CDR3 DNA: TGCAGCGGTTCCAGGGAGGACACTGAAGCTTTCTTT. Residues: CSGSREDTEAFF.

The rearrangement joins TRBV7-9 to TRBJ2-7, with D tentatively TRBD1 (5 bases). Germline CDR1 is SEHNR and CDR2 is FQNEAQ (reference sequence). CDR3 size: 16 residues. V was trimmed by 5 bases and J by 0 bases, leaving 17 bases between them. Here the CDR3 DNA reads TGTGCCAGCAGCCCGGGTCAGACAGCCAGCTCCTACGAGCAGTACTTC. This gives the protein CASSPGQTASSYEQYF. Full variable domain (missing parts from reference TRBV7-9 and TRBJ2-7): DTGVSQNPRHKITKRGQNVTFRCDPISEHNRLYWYRQTLGQGPEFLTYFQNEAQLEKSRLLSDRFSAERPKGSFSTLEIQRTEQGDSAMYLCASSPGQTASSYEQYFGPGTRLTVT.

The chain has TRBV12-1 and TRBJ1-6. TRBV12-1 is assigned pseudogene status. This CDR3 spans 18 amino acids. The CDR3: CASSPRGNQSICNSPLHF. For the CDR3, the DNA is TGTGCCAGCAGCCCTCGTGGGAATCAGTCTATTTGTAATTCACCCCTCCACTTT.

This sequence joins TRBV6-1 and TRBJ2-6; the D is unclear. V lost 2 bases to trimming and J lost 3 bases, with 14 bases between them. In germline, CDR1 is MNHNS, CDR2 SASEGT. The CDR3 extends over 17 amino acids. The CDR3 protein is CASSELGLAGGANVLTF. CDR3 in DNA: TGTGCCAGCAGTGAACTCGGGCTGGCTGGTGGGGCCAACGTCCTGACTTTC.

The rearrangement joins TRBV18 to TRBJ1-1; D unclear. Between the trimmed V and J ends, which lost 3 bases and 5 bases, there was a span of 16 bases. CDR1 and CDR2 (germline): KGHSH, LQKENI. The CDR3 loop spans 15 amino acids. The CDR3 sequence: CASSPSTTSGTEAFF. In DNA form, the CDR3 reads TGTGCCAGCTCACCTTCGACAACCTCGGGGACTGAAGCTTTCTTT. The complete variable domain, with remaining parts taken from reference TRBV18 and TRBJ1-1, reads NAGVMQNPRHLVRRRGQEARLRCSPMKGHSHVYWYRQLPEEGLKFMVYLQKENIIDESGMPKERFSAEFPKEGPSILRIQQVVRGDSAAYFCASSPSTTSGTEAFFGQGTRLTVV.

This clone has just one count. The chain uses TRBV5-1 and TRBJ2-6; possible D gene TRBD1, 5 bases. Germline V gives CDR1 SGHRS, CDR2 YFSETQ. The length of the CDR3 is 16 residues. Trimming removed 0 bases at V and 0 bases at J, with 7 bases between. CDR3 protein: CASSLETASGANVLTF. The CDR3 nucleotides read TGCGCCAGCAGCTTGGAGACAGCCTCTGGGGCCAACGTCCTGACTTTC.

The chain uses TRBV4-3 and TRBJ1-1; no clear D gene. In germline, CDR1 is LGHNA, CDR2 YSLEER. Trimming pared 4 bases from V and 1 base from J, leaving 7 bases between. The CDR3 has 13 amino acids. The CDR3 DNA reads TGCGCCAGCAGCCTCACCGGGAACACTGAAGCTTTCTTT. It codes for CASSLTGNTEAFF.

The DNA of the CDR3 is TGTGCCAGCAGCCTGACAGGGACCCAAGAGACCCAGTACTTC. Translation: CASSLTGTQETQYF. The rearrangement uses TRBV7-3 and TRBJ2-5; 7 positions match TRBD1. The CDR3 has 14 residues. CDR1 SGHTA and CDR2 FQGTGA come from the germline V gene. V shed 5 bases, J shed 1 base, and the junction held 4 bases outside the gene matches.

The V call is TRBV11-1, the J call TRBJ1-2; D is perhaps TRBD1 (5 bases). Looked up from germline, CDR1 is SGHAT and CDR2 is FQDESV (reference sequence). V was clipped by 1 base and J by 7 bases, with 16 bases between them. This CDR3 has 15 amino acids. CDR3 protein: CASSLVEQGLSGYTF. The CDR3 DNA reads TGTGCCAGCAGCTTAGTCGAGCAGGGACTAAGTGGCTACACCTTC.

The gene calls are TRBV2 and TRBJ2-2; D is perhaps TRBD2 (6 bases). The germline gives CDR1 SNHLY, CDR2 FYNNEI. With 7 bases removed from V and 4 bases from J, the gap between germline ends came to 16 bases. CDR3 length: 15 residues. CDR3: CASTPRGGRTGELFF. As DNA, the CDR3 is TGTGCCAGCACCCCCCGGGGAGGTCGCACCGGGGAGCTGTTTTTT.